This T cell receptor (beta chain) was retrieved from a study of T cells in Graves' hyperthyroidism and ophthalmopathy. Study findings and constraints: Most thyroid clonotypes expanded above 0.001 appeared in blood too.

Per the germline V gene, CDR1 is MNHEY and CDR2 is SVGEGT. This CDR3 is built from 12 residues. V lost 2 bases and J lost 4, with 4 bases in between. Ten or more counts support this clonotype. No antigen is known for it. It was RNA transcripts that yielded the amplified TCR beta CDR3 regions. The HTBI set primed first-round TCR CDR3 RT-PCR. TCRdb fed the multiplex PCR reads into MiXCR, producing one record per CDR3 protein. Of some 490,000 distinct CDR3 sequences in the sample, about 16% were seen once. The V call is TRBV6-2 or TRBV6-3, the J call TRBJ2-3, with D uncertain. This TCR derives from a woman aged 25 to 39 with Graves' ophthalmopathy. The material sequenced was blood. CDR3 amino acids: CASSYTADTQYF. In nucleotides, the CDR3 is TGTGCCAGCAGTTACACCGCAGATACGCAGTATTTT.